A single sample is the source of the 7 T cell receptor beta chains below, sequenced in a study of shared clonotypes between healthy human individuals. The table came from immunoSEQ multiplex PCR; TCRdb's copy has only in-frame clones and leaves some out. The sample records more than 550,000 clones, about 92% being singletons. The sequenced sample was memory CD8+ T cells from PBMCs. Documented subset: CD45RO+ cells pooled with CCR7-negative TemRA cells. The receptors were gathered from a man aged 18 to 30 in good health. Some clones in this sample may be carry-over from other donors' samples.

This clone was counted a single time. This chain joins TRBV7-9 and TRBJ2-2, with D hard to call. V dropped 5 bases and J dropped 10 bases, with 5 bases sitting between them. Germline assignment: CDR1 SEHNR and CDR2 FQNEAQ (reference sequence). The CDR3 runs to 10 residues. The CDR3 loop reads CASSRLELFF. The CDR3 DNA reads as TGTGCCAGCAGCCGCCTGGAGCTGTTTTTT. The variable domain in full, completed from reference TRBV7-9 and TRBJ2-2, reads DTGVSQNPRHKITKRGQNVTFRCDPISEHNRLYWYRQTLGQGPEFLTYFQNEAQLEKSRLLSDRFSAERPKGSFSTLEIQRTEQGDSAMYLCASSRLELFFGEGSRLTVL.

This chain links TRBV2 with TRBJ1-2, with D uncertain. Trimming removed 10 bases at V and 2 bases at J, with 11 bases between. Germline V lookup: CDR1 SNHLY, CDR2 FYNNEI. CDR3 length: 12 residues. The CDR3 region has the DNA TGTGCCAACCGGCGGGTCAACTATGGCTACACCTTC. This codes for CANRRVNYGYTF.

This chain links TRBV9 with TRBJ2-3, with D uncertain. The V gene lost 0 bases and the J gene lost 2 bases, with 7 bases spanning the gap. Per germline, CDR1 SGDLS and CDR2 YYNGEE. This CDR3 contains 14 residues. The DNA for the CDR3 is TGTGCCAGCAGCGTAGCCCGATACACAGATACGCAGTATTTT. It encodes CASSVARYTDTQYF.

V gene TRBV13 combines with J gene TRBJ1-1; D possibly corresponds to TRBD1 (5 bases). Germline V gene data show CDR1 as PRHDT and CDR2 as FYEKMQ (reference sequence). The CDR3 sequence is 13 residues long. Trimming pared 0 bases from V and 4 bases from J, leaving 6 bases between. This chain's CDR3 is CASSLGGLTEAFF. The DNA of the CDR3 is TGTGCCAGCAGCTTAGGGGGGCTCACTGAAGCTTTCTTT.

V usage is TRBV19 and J usage is TRBJ1-1; 7 positions agree with TRBD1. Germline-derived CDR1 and CDR2 are LNHDA and SQIVND (reference sequence). The CDR3 loop spans 12 amino acids. Trimming cost V 10 bases and J 4 bases; bases outside gene matches: 6. The CDR3 region has the DNA TGTGCCACCGAGGGGGCTGGCACTGAAGCTTTCTTT. Translating gives CATEGAGTEAFF. Using reference TRBV19 and TRBJ1-1 for the parts outside the CDR3, the full variable domain is DGGITQSPKYLFRKEGQNVTLSCEQNLNHDAMYWYRQDPGQGLRLIYYSQIVNDFQKGDIAEGYSVSREKKESFPLTVTSAQKNPTAFYLCATEGAGTEAFFGQGTRLTVV.

V usage is TRBV9 and J usage is TRBJ2-1; the match to TRBD2 covers 10 bases. V gave up 4 bases and J gave up 6 bases; unmatched junction bases: 10. This CDR3 comprises 16 residues. The germline gives CDR1 SGDLS, CDR2 YYNGEE. The CDR3: CASSLPAGGRSNEQFF. The CDR3 DNA follows: TGTGCCAGCAGCTTACCAGCGGGAGGGAGATCCAATGAGCAGTTCTTC. The full variable domain, its missing parts supplied by reference TRBV9 and TRBJ2-1, is DSGVTQTPKHLITATGQRVTLRCSPRSGDLSVYWYQQSLDQGLQFLIQYYNGEERAKGNILERFSAQQFPDLHSELNLSSLELGDSALYFCASSLPAGGRSNEQFFGPGTRLTVL.

J is TRBJ2-2 and V is TRBV11-2; 12 nucleotides align to TRBD2. This CDR3 has 16 amino acids. The germline gives CDR1 SGHAT, CDR2 FQNNGV. The trim removed 1 base at V and 6 bases at J, leaving 3 bases unmatched. The CDR3 is CASSLGLAGAAGELFF. The CDR3 DNA reads TGTGCCAGCAGCTTAGGACTAGCGGGAGCCGCCGGGGAGCTGTTTTTT.